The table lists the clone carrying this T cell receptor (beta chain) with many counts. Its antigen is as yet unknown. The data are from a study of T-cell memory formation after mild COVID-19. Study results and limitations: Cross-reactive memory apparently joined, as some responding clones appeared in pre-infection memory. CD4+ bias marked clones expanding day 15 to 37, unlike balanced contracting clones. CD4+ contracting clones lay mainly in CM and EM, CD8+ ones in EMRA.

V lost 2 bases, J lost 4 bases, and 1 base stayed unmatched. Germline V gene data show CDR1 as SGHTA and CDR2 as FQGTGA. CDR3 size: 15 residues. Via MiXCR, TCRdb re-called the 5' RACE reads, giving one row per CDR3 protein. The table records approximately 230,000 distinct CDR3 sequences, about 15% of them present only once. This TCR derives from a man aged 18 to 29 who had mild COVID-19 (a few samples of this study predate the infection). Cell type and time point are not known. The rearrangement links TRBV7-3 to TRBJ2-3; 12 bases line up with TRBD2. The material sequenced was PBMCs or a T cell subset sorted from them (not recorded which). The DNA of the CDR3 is TGTGCCAGCAGCTTACGACTAGCGGGGGCAGATACGCAGTATTTT. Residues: CASSLRLAGADTQYF.